The 10 T cell receptor beta chains in this list originate from one sample, sequenced in a study of T cell repertoires in cytomegalovirus infection. The antigens of these receptors remain unknown. TCRdb used MiXCR to reprocess the reads, holding one entry per CDR3 protein. The table records some 150,000 distinct CDR3 sequences, over 25% of them present only once. The sample in question was CD8+ T cells from cultured PBMCs, obtained from culture after CMV antigen stimulation. The receptors derive from a human donor in good health (CMV status not recorded). Some clones in this sample may be carry-over from other donors' samples.

About this clonotype itself: Just one base apart from a much larger clone, this may be a read error. The chain couples TRBV19 to TRBJ2-3, with D possibly called TRBD1 or TRBD2 (6 bases each). V dropped 8 bases and J dropped 4 bases, with 19 bases sitting between them. The length of the CDR3 is 15 residues. Looked up from germline, CDR1 is LNHDA and CDR2 is SQIVND (reference sequence). CDR3 amino acids: CASRNRDLGADTQYF. The CDR3 DNA reads TGTGCCAGTCGTAACAGGGACTTGGGCGCAGATACGCAGTATTTT. Supplemented by reference TRBV19 and TRBJ2-3, the full variable domain reads DGGITQSPKYLFRKEGQNVTLSCEQNLNHDAMYWYRQDPGQGLRLIYYSQIVNDFQKGDIAEGYSVSREKKESFPLTVTSAQKNPTAFYLCASRNRDLGADTQYFGPGTRLTVL.

The table lists this clonotype with a count of one. The V gene is TRBV4-3, the J gene TRBJ1-6; D possibly corresponds to TRBD1 (5 bases). The CDR3 is made up of 17 amino acids. V lost 0 bases and J 0 bases, leaving 9 bases between the germline ends. Germline lookup yields CDR1 LGHNA and CDR2 YSLEER. The DNA of the CDR3 is TGCGCCAGCAGCCAAGATGGGACGGGCTCCTATAATTCACCCCTCCACTTT. Translation: CASSQDGTGSYNSPLHF.

The chain combines TRBV7-8 with TRBJ1-1, with 8 bases aligning to TRBD1. Germline V CDR1 and CDR2: SGHVS, FQNEAQ. This CDR3 has 14 amino acids. V shed 4 bases, J shed 5 bases, and the junction held 6 bases outside the gene matches. The CDR3 sequence: CASSSGGGFTEAFF. Written as DNA, the CDR3 is TGTGCCAGCAGCTCAGGGGGCGGATTTACTGAAGCTTTCTTT. The full variable domain, completed using reference TRBV7-8 and TRBJ1-1, is GAGVSQSPRYKVAKRGQDVALRCDPISGHVSLFWYQQALGQGPEFLTYFQNEAQLDKSGLPSDRFFAERPEGSVSTLKIQRTQQEDSAVYLCASSSGGGFTEAFFGQGTRLTVV.

The chain recombines TRBV14 with TRBJ2-1, with 9 bases that match TRBD2. Losses at the gene ends were 5 bases for V and 6 bases for J; bases not matched to a gene: 5. From germline, CDR1 is SGHDN and CDR2 FVKESK. The CDR3 has 14 residues. CDR3 sequence reads: CASSGAGGRNEQFF. The CDR3 DNA reads as TGTGCCAGCAGCGGGGCGGGGGGGCGCAATGAGCAGTTCTTC.

The chain uses TRBV6-2 or TRBV6-3 and TRBJ1-1, with 8 nucleotides matching TRBD1. The CDR3 length is 15 residues. V trimming: 5 bases; J trimming: 2 bases; junction bases outside the gene matches: 7. Germline V gene sequence: CDR1 MNHEY, CDR2 SVGEGT. The CDR3 DNA is TGTGCCAGCAGTCTTCGGACAGGGCCAAACACTGAAGCTTTCTTT. As protein: CASSLRTGPNTEAFF.

The chain employs TRBV12-3 or TRBV12-4 and TRBJ1-5; unclear D gene. The V end was cut by 6 bases, the J end by 0 bases, with 15 bases between. The CDR3 is 16 amino acids. CDR3 sequence: CASSFAESYSNQPQHF. In DNA, the CDR3 is TGTGCCAGCAGCTTCGCCGAGAGTTATAGCAATCAGCCCCAGCATTTT.

This clonotype occurred a few times. The V gene is TRBV11-2, the J gene TRBJ2-1, with TRBD2 matching 16 bases. Per the germline V gene, CDR1 is SGHAT and CDR2 is FQNNGV. With 5 bases clipped from V and 2 bases from J, the junction kept 3 bases outside the gene matches. CDR3 size: 17 residues. CDR3 in DNA: TGTGCCAGCAGCCCAGGGACTAGCGGGGGGGCCTACAATGAGCAGTTCTTC. It translates to CASSPGTSGGAYNEQFF.

V and J are TRBV6-5 and TRBJ1-6; tentative D call: TRBD1 (5 bases). Germline lookup yields CDR1 MNHEY and CDR2 SVGAGI. V was pared by 8 bases and J by 7 bases, with 15 bases between. The CDR3 contains 14 residues. The CDR3 spells CASRVTEGNSPLHF. CDR3 in DNA: TGTGCCAGCCGGGTAACGGAGGGGAATTCACCCCTCCACTTT.

This clonotype came up a few times. The rearrangement links TRBV19 to TRBJ1-1; 7 nucleotides align to TRBD1. V gave up 10 bases and J gave up 5 bases; unmatched junction bases: 10. The CDR3 runs to 13 residues. CDR1 and CDR2 (germline): LNHDA, SQIVND (reference sequence). CDR3 sequence reads: CATGQSGWTEAFF. Written as DNA, the CDR3 is TGTGCCACGGGACAGTCGGGTTGGACTGAAGCTTTCTTT.

The chain joins TRBV2 to TRBJ2-7; no reliable D call. V was shortened by 2 bases and J by 0 bases, with 14 bases between the two germline ends. Looked up from germline, CDR1 is SNHLY and CDR2 is FYNNEI. This CDR3 comprises 16 residues. In nucleotides, the CDR3 is TGTGCCAGCAGTGAAAGCCCACAGTTTGACTCCTACGAGCAGTACTTC. As protein: CASSESPQFDSYEQYF.